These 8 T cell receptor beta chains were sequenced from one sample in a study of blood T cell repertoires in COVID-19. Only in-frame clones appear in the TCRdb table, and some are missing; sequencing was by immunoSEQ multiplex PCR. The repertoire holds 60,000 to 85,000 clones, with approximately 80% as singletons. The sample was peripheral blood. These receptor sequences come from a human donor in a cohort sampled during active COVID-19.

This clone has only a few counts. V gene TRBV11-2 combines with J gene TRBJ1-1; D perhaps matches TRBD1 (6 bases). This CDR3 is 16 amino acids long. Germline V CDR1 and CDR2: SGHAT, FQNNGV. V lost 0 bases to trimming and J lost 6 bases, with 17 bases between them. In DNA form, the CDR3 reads TGTGCCAGCAGCTTAGATCGTTCACAGGGTTATCCTGAAGCTTTCTTT. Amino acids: CASSLDRSQGYPEAFF. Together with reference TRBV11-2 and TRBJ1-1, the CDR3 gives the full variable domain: EAGVAQSPRYKIIEKRQSVAFWCNPISGHATLYWYQQILGQGPKLLIQFQNNGVVDDSQLPKDRFSAERLKGVDSTLKIQPAKLEDSAVYLCASSLDRSQGYPEAFFGQGTRLTVV.

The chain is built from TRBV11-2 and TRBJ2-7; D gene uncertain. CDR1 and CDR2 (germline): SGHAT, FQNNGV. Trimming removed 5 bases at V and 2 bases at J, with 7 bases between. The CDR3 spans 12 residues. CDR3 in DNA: TGTGCCAGCAGCGTTAATGCCTACGAGCAGTACGTC. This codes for CASSVNAYEQYV.

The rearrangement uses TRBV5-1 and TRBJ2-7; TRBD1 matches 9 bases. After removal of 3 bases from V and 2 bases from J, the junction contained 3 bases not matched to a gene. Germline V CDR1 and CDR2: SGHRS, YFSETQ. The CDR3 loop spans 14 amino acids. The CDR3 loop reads CASSSWTGAYEQYF. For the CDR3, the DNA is TGCGCCAGCAGCTCCTGGACAGGGGCCTACGAGCAGTACTTC.

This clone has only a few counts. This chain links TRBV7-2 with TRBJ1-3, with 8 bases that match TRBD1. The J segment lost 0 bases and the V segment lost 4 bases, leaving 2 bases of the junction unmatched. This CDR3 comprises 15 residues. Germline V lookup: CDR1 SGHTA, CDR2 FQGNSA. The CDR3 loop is CASSYRGSSGNTIYF. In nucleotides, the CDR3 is TGTGCCAGCAGCTACAGGGGGTCCTCTGGAAACACCATATATTTT.

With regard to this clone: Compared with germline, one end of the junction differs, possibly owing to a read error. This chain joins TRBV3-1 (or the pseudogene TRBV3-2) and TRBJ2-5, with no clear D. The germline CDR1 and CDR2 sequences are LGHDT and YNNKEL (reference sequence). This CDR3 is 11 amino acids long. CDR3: CASSLQATQYF. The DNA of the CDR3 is TGTGCCAGCAGCCTCCAAGCGACCCAGTACTTC.

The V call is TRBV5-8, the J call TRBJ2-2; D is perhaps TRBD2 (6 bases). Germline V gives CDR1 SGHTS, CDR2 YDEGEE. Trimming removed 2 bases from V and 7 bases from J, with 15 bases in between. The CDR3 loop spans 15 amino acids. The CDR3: CASSFSLARNGELFF. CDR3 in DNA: TGTGCCAGCAGCTTTTCTCTAGCGAGGAACGGGGAGCTGTTTTTT.

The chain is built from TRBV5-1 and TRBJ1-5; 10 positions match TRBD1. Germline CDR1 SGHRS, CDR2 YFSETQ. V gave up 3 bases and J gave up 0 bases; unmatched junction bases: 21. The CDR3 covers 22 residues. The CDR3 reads CASSYLRGSGDRGLVSNQPQHF. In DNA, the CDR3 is TGCGCCAGCAGCTACCTAAGGGGTAGCGGGGACAGGGGTTTAGTTAGCAATCAGCCCCAGCATTTT.

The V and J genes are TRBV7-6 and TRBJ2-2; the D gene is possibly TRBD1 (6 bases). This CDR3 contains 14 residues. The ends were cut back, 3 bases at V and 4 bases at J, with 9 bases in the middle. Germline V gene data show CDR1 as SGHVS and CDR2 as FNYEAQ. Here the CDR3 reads CASSLTDSTGELFF. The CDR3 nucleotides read TGTGCCAGCAGCTTGACGGACAGCACCGGGGAGCTGTTTTTT.